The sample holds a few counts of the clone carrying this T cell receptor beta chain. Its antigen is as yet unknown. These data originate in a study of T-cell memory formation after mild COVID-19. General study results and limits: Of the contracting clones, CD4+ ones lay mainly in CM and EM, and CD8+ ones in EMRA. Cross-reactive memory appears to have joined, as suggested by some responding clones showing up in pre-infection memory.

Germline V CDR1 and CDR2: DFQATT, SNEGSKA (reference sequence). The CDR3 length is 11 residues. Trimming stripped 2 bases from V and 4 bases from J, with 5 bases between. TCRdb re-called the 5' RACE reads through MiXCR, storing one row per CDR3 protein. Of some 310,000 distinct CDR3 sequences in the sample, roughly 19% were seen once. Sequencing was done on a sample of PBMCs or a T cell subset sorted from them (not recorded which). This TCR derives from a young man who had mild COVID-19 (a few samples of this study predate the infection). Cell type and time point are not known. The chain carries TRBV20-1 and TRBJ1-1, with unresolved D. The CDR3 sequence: CSARSLTEAFF. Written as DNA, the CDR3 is TGCAGTGCTAGAAGCCTCACTGAAGCTTTCTTT.